This passage covers 32 T cell receptor beta chains from one sample sequenced in a study of shared clonotypes between healthy human individuals. Profiled with immunoSEQ multiplex PCR; TCRdb holds only in-frame clones, not every one. The table has about 480,000 clones, 60% to 85% seen once. Sequenced sample: PBMCs. These receptor sequences come from a woman aged 40 to 50 in good health. Some clones in this sample may be carry-over from other donors' samples.

The chain couples TRBV7-9 to TRBJ2-3, with D perhaps TRBD1 (6 bases). Germline V gene data show CDR1 as SEHNR and CDR2 as FQNEAQ (reference sequence). This CDR3 has 13 amino acids. The V gene lost 5 bases and the J gene lost 3 bases, with 9 bases spanning the gap. CDR3 region: CASSPGQTDTQYF. The CDR3 DNA sequence: TGTGCCAGCAGCCCAGGACAGACAGATACGCAGTATTTT.

This clone has a single count. This chain uses TRBV7-9 with TRBJ2-7; 9 positions agree with TRBD1. CDR3 length equals 13 residues. V trimming: 4 bases; J trimming: 9 bases; junction bases outside the gene matches: 7. The V gene's germline CDR1 is SEHNR and CDR2 FQNEAQ (reference sequence). CDR3 coding DNA: TGTGCCAGCAGCTCGGGGACAGGGTCTCTGCAGTACTTC. Translated, it gives CASSSGTGSLQYF.

The chain couples TRBV9 to TRBJ2-2; D not resolved. V was cut by 0 bases and J by 1 base, with 4 bases left in between. This CDR3 comprises 14 residues. The V gene's germline CDR1 is SGDLS and CDR2 YYNGEE. The DNA for the CDR3 is TGTGCCAGCAGCGTAGAGGGGAACACCGGGGAGCTGTTTTTT. Residues: CASSVEGNTGELFF.

This chain uses TRBV25-1 with TRBJ2-1; either TRBD1 or TRBD2 may fit D (7 bases each). V dropped 5 bases and J dropped 5 bases, with 13 bases sitting between them. The CDR3 spans 14 residues. Germline values: CDR1 MGHDK, CDR2 SYGVNS. The CDR3 nucleotides read TGTGCCAGCAGTACCCAGGGGGGGAACAATGAGCAGTTCTTC. Translation: CASSTQGGNNEQFF.

The chain has TRBV30 and TRBJ1-2; TRBD1 matches at 7 bases. CDR3 length equals 13 residues. Unmatched junction bases numbered 8, after V lost 3 bases and J lost 7 bases. Germline values: CDR1 GTSNPN, CDR2 SVGIG (reference sequence). In nucleotides, the CDR3 is TGTGCCTGGAGACCCGACAGGGCTGCTGGCTACACCTTC. Translated: CAWRPDRAAGYTF.

Concerning this clone: This may arise from a read error, as a much more abundant clone is one base away. Other DNA sequences of this sample code for an identical CDR3. This rearrangement joins TRBV11-3 to TRBJ2-2, with unresolved D. The CDR3 has 11 residues. V was cut by 4 bases and J by 4 bases, with 1 base left in between. Germline CDR1 SGHNT, CDR2 YENEEA. Here the CDR3 reads CASSSTGELFF. In DNA, the CDR3 is TGTGCCAGCAGCTCCACCGGGGAGCTGTTTTTT.

This chain joins TRBV7-3 and TRBJ1-1; D is ambiguous. V was pared by 5 bases and J by 1 base, with 8 bases between. This CDR3 region has 13 residues. Germline-derived CDR1 and CDR2 are SGHTA and FQGTGA. The CDR3 region has the DNA TGTGCCAGCAGCCCAATACCGAACACTGAAGCTTTCTTT. Its translation: CASSPIPNTEAFF. Filled out from reference TRBV7-3 and TRBJ1-1, the complete variable domain reads GAGVSQTPSNKVTEKGKYVELRCDPISGHTALYWYRQSLGQGPEFLIYFQGTGAADDSGLPNDRFFAVRPEGSVSTLKIQRTERGDSAVYLCASSPIPNTEAFFGQGTRLTVV.

This rearrangement joins TRBV5-1 to TRBJ2-2, with 9 bases matching TRBD2. CDR1 and CDR2 (germline): SGHRS, YFSETQ. Trimming took 3 bases from V and 5 from J; bases not matched to a gene: 11. This CDR3 contains 17 residues. The CDR3 region has the DNA TGCGCCAGCAGCTCCCGTATAGCGGGAGATTTTACCGGGGAGCTGTTTTTT. Its translation is CASSSRIAGDFTGELFF.

This clone was counted ten times or more. The chain has TRBV7-9 and TRBJ2-1; TRBD2 aligns across 8 bases. The J segment lost 8 bases and the V segment lost 2 bases, leaving 5 bases of the junction unmatched. Germline lookup yields CDR1 SEHNR and CDR2 FQNEAQ (reference sequence). The CDR3 is made up of 14 amino acids. CDR3 in DNA: TGTGCCAGCAGCTTAATCAGCGGGAGCGATGAGCAGTTCTTC. This translates into CASSLISGSDEQFF.

This clone appeared a single time. The gene calls are TRBV7-9 and TRBJ1-2; D not resolved. Germline V CDR1 and CDR2: SEHNR, FQNEAQ (reference sequence). The V and J ends lost 5 bases and 2 bases respectively, with 12 bases between them. The CDR3 loop spans 14 amino acids. CDR3 bases: TGTGCCAGCAGCCCGAGGACGGCAAACTATGGCTACACCTTC. Its translation: CASSPRTANYGYTF. Full variable domain (remainder filled in from reference TRBV7-9 and TRBJ1-2): DTGVSQNPRHKITKRGQNVTFRCDPISEHNRLYWYRQTLGQGPEFLTYFQNEAQLEKSRLLSDRFSAERPKGSFSTLEIQRTEQGDSAMYLCASSPRTANYGYTFGSGTRLTVV.

This chain joins TRBV7-3 and TRBJ2-2, with D possibly being TRBD1 (6 bases). The CDR3 consists of 14 residues. Germline CDR1 is SGHTA and CDR2 is FQGTGA. Trimming removed 4 bases from V and 3 bases from J, with 9 bases in between. The DNA of the CDR3 is TGTGCCAGCAGCTGGGGACAAGACACCGGGGAGCTGTTTTTT. This sequence encodes CASSWGQDTGELFF.

The rearrangement links TRBV2 to TRBJ1-2; maybe TRBD1 (6 bases). CDR1 is SNHLY, CDR2 FYNNEI, per germline. V lost 0 bases and J 0 bases, leaving 14 bases between the germline ends. This CDR3 spans 17 amino acids. The CDR3 DNA sequence: TGTGCCAGCAGTGAAGCTGTCGACAGGTCCTCTAACTATGGCTACACCTTC. It yields the protein CASSEAVDRSSNYGYTF.

This chain links TRBV5-4 with TRBJ1-1, with unresolved D. The CDR3 spans 11 residues. Germline V gives CDR1 SGHNT, CDR2 YYREEE (reference sequence). Trimming left V 2 bases short and J 4 bases short, with 3 bases between. The CDR3 DNA is TGTGCCAGCAGCTTCCTCACTGAAGCTTTCTTT. Encoded protein: CASSFLTEAFF.

This chain joins TRBV19 and TRBJ1-2; D not resolved. Looked up from germline, CDR1 is LNHDA and CDR2 is SQIVND (reference sequence). The CDR3 is 15 amino acids. V lost 4 bases, J lost 3 bases, and 15 bases lay in between. The CDR3 here is CASSTPGAGDYGYTF. The CDR3 region has the DNA TGTGCCAGTAGTACTCCGGGCGCCGGGGACTATGGCTACACCTTC.

V gene TRBV12-5 combines with J gene TRBJ2-2, with TRBD2 matching 9 bases. V shed 4 bases, J shed 8 bases, and the junction held 5 bases outside the gene matches. Germline V gene lookup returns CDR1 LGHNT and CDR2 FRNRAP. This CDR3 has 14 amino acids. The CDR3 here is CASGSSGISGELFF. CDR3 nucleotide sequence: TGTGCTAGTGGTTCTAGCGGGATTTCTGGGGAGCTGTTTTTT. Looking up the rest from reference TRBV12-5 and TRBJ2-2 gives the full variable domain: DARVTQTPRHKVTEMGQEVTMRCQPILGHNTVFWYRQTMMQGLELLAYFRNRAPLDDSGMPKDRFSAEMPDATLATLKIQPSEPRDSAVYFCASGSSGISGELFFGEGSRLTVL.

V usage is TRBV9 and J usage is TRBJ2-7; D gene unclear. The CDR3 runs 16 residues. Germline V gives CDR1 SGDLS, CDR2 YYNGEE. With 4 bases removed from V and 2 bases from J, the gap between germline ends came to 19 bases. CDR3: CASSPSFSPRAYEQYF. DNA for the CDR3: TGTGCCAGCAGCCCTTCTTTTAGCCCTAGGGCCTACGAGCAGTACTTC.

On this clone: This may be a read error, as it is one base from a much larger clone. This sequence joins TRBV5-5 and TRBJ2-3, with D hard to call. V lost 2 bases and J 2 bases, leaving 3 bases between the germline ends. In germline, CDR1 is SGHKS, CDR2 YYEKEE (reference sequence). The CDR3 contains 12 residues. The CDR3 loop reads CASSFNTDTQYF. The CDR3 DNA reads as TGTGCCAGCAGCTTTAACACAGATACGCAGTATTTT.

DNA for the CDR3: TGTGCCAGCAGACCGACAGGGTTCTACAATGAGCAGTTCTTC. Its translation: CASRPTGFYNEQFF. The chain links TRBV11-2 to TRBJ2-1; TRBD1 aligns across 7 bases. Germline values: CDR1 SGHAT, CDR2 FQNNGV. The trim removed 6 bases at V and 3 bases at J, leaving 5 bases unmatched. The CDR3 totals 14 residues.

V gene TRBV28 combines with J gene TRBJ2-1; 13 bases map to TRBD2. This CDR3 is built from 14 residues. Per germline, CDR1 MDHEN and CDR2 SYDVKM. J gave up 9 bases and V 6 bases, and 5 bases lay outside the gene matches. The CDR3: CASRGTSGIFEQFF. In nucleotides, the CDR3 is TGTGCCAGCAGGGGGACTAGCGGGATCTTTGAGCAGTTCTTC.

The genes are TRBV18 and TRBJ2-1; 11 bases are a match to TRBD2. The ends lost 1 base at V and 7 bases at J; junction bases unmatched: 9. This CDR3 region has 17 residues. CDR1 and CDR2 (germline): KGHSH, LQKENI. CDR3 region: CASSPRSPSGRWNEQFF. The DNA of the CDR3 is TGTGCCAGCTCACCACGATCCCCTAGCGGGAGGTGGAATGAGCAGTTCTTC. Full variable domain (remainder filled in from reference TRBV18 and TRBJ2-1): NAGVMQNPRHLVRRRGQEARLRCSPMKGHSHVYWYRQLPEEGLKFMVYLQKENIIDESGMPKERFSAEFPKEGPSILRIQQVVRGDSAAYFCASSPRSPSGRWNEQFFGPGTRLTVL.

Turning to this clone: Other DNA sequences of this sample code for an identical CDR3. The V call is TRBV7-2, the J call TRBJ1-1; D gene uncertain. V dropped 5 bases and J dropped 1 base, with 8 bases sitting between them. Germline CDR1 SGHTA, CDR2 FQGNSA. The CDR3 sequence is 13 residues long. CDR3 coding DNA: TGTGCCAGCAGCCTAAATAGGAACACTGAAGCTTTCTTT. Translating it yields CASSLNRNTEAFF.

This clone showed up just once. This sequence joins TRBV5-6 and TRBJ2-1; D is uncertain. V was clipped by 1 base and J by 10 bases, with 9 bases between them. The germline gives CDR1 SGHDT, CDR2 YYEEEE. CDR3 length: 12 residues. The CDR3 is CASSLIREEQFF. The CDR3 DNA reads as TGTGCCAGCAGCTTGATACGAGAGGAGCAGTTCTTC.

The CDR3 nucleotides are TGTGCCAGCAGCTTAATAGCGGGGGCCACCGGGGAGCTGTTTTTT. Translated, it gives CASSLIAGATGELFF. V is TRBV7-3 and J is TRBJ2-2; the match to TRBD2 covers 9 bases. Trimming cost V 1 base and J 4 bases; bases outside gene matches: 1. Germline V CDR1 and CDR2: SGHTA, FQGTGA. The CDR3 spans 15 residues.

The chain uses TRBV9 and TRBJ2-1, with TRBD2 matching over 11 bases. The germline CDR1 and CDR2 sequences are SGDLS and YYNGEE. The CDR3 is made up of 16 amino acids. The V segment lost 2 bases and the J segment 4 bases; nucleotides outside the gene matches: 5. The CDR3 coding sequence is TGTGCCAGCAGCGTCAAACTAGCGGGAGCTTACAATGAGCAGTTCTTC. This sequence encodes CASSVKLAGAYNEQFF.

This clone was counted many times. Other DNA sequences in this sample translate to the same CDR3. V gene TRBV11-1 combines with J gene TRBJ2-1; 12 nucleotides match TRBD2. The V and J ends lost 4 bases and 4 bases, in that order; junction bases with no gene match: 5. Germline assignment: CDR1 SGHAT and CDR2 FQDESV (reference sequence). There are 16 residues in the CDR3. CDR3 nucleotide sequence: TGTGCCAGCAGCTCCTCCGGGACTAGCGGGTACAATGAGCAGTTCTTC. It encodes CASSSSGTSGYNEQFF. The entire variable domain, with the rest obtained from reference TRBV11-1 and TRBJ2-1, is as follows: EAEVAQSPRYKITEKSQAVAFWCDPISGHATLYWYRQILGQGPELLVQFQDESVVDDSQLPKDRFSAERLKGVDSTLKIQPAELGDSAMYLCASSSSGTSGYNEQFFGPGTRLTVL.

With respect to this clone: Other nucleotide sequences from this sample produce the same CDR3. The chain joins TRBV14 to TRBJ1-2; 7 bases align to TRBD1. CDR1 is SGHDN and CDR2 is FVKESK in the germline V gene. This CDR3 contains 13 residues. With 3 bases clipped from V and 5 bases from J, the junction kept 3 bases outside the gene matches. The CDR3 DNA reads TGTGCCAGCAGCCAGGGACAGCAGTATGGCTACACCTTC. As protein: CASSQGQQYGYTF.

This chain links TRBV30 with TRBJ1-5, with 9 bases fitting TRBD1. V shed 5 bases and J 2 bases; nucleotides not matched to a gene: 7. The CDR3 runs to 15 residues. Looked up from germline, CDR1 is GTSNPN and CDR2 is SVGIG (reference sequence). CDR3 sequence (DNA): TGTGCCTGGGGGACAGGGCCTTCCCGCAATCAGCCCCAGCATTTT. Protein: CAWGTGPSRNQPQHF. The variable domain in full, with the rest retrieved from reference TRBV30 and TRBJ1-5, is SQTIHQWPATLVQPVGSPLSLECTVEGTSNPNLYWYRQAAGRGLQLLFYSVGIGQISSEVPQNLSASRPQDRQFILSSKKLLLSDSGFYLCAWGTGPSRNQPQHFGDGTRLSIL.

V gene TRBV6-1 combines with J gene TRBJ1-1, with 9 bases fitting TRBD1. Trimming cost V 7 bases and J 8 bases; bases outside gene matches: 8. The germline V gene has CDR1 MNHNS and CDR2 SASEGT. The CDR3 sequence is 13 residues long. CDR3 in amino acids: CASTKQGAREAFF. The CDR3 region has the DNA TGTGCCAGCACCAAACAGGGGGCGCGGGAAGCTTTCTTT.

The rearrangement joins TRBV28 to TRBJ1-6; D is unresolved. Germline V CDR1 and CDR2: MDHEN, SYDVKM. The CDR3 sequence is 12 residues long. V was clipped by 1 base and J by 14 bases, with 9 bases between them. The CDR3 reads CASSLLENTLHF. As DNA, the CDR3 is TGTGCCAGCAGTTTATTGGAGAATACCCTCCACTTT.

The genes are TRBV4-2 and TRBJ2-2; D is perhaps TRBD1 (6 bases). The CDR3 is made up of 16 amino acids. CDR1 and CDR2 from the germline V gene are LGHNA and YNFKEQ. V was cut by 0 bases and J by 7 bases, with 15 bases left in between. CDR3 nucleotide sequence: TGTGCCAGCAGCCAAGATAGCAGGGGATATAGCGGGGAGCTGTTTTTT. Protein sequence: CASSQDSRGYSGELFF.

This chain links TRBV30 with TRBJ2-5; D is perhaps TRBD2 (6 bases). CDR1 and CDR2 (germline): GTSNPN, SVGIG (reference sequence). With 3 bases removed from V and 5 bases from J, the gap between germline ends came to 25 bases. There are 17 residues in the CDR3. The CDR3: CAWSANLDSYGGETQYF. The CDR3 DNA reads TGTGCCTGGAGCGCAAACTTGGACTCCTATGGGGGGGAGACCCAGTACTTC.

This clone was detected only a few times. This chain joins TRBV28 and TRBJ2-3; D not certain. This CDR3 is built from 12 residues. V dropped 6 bases and J dropped 5 bases, with 9 bases sitting between them. The germline gives CDR1 MDHEN, CDR2 SYDVKM. DNA for the CDR3: TGTGCCAGCAGCCCGACTGGAGATACGCAGTATTTT. It encodes CASSPTGDTQYF.